The entry that follows covers one T cell receptor (beta chain) sequence. Its target antigen remains unknown. No much larger clonotype is one base removed from it; base qualities were not supplied. The data derive from a study of shared clonotypes between healthy human individuals (dated by TCRdb to 2018 to 2021). Regarding the research as a whole: The cohort comprised two women and a few men aged 18 to 49 years. For each donor, CD4 naive and CD4 memory were each run on three plates, CD8 naive on two plates, and CD8 memory on one plate. To estimate repertoire size and how much clonotype sharing occurs between individuals, the study deeply sequenced the blood TCR repertoires of several healthy adults. Different laboratories and diverse techniques were used to prepare libraries and sequence TCR repertoires, to increase sequencing depth and limit assay-specific biases. Each donor's leukapheresis produced roughly between about 0.8 and 8.9 billion PBMCs.

The donors were healthy, HIV-negative adults who had no recently reported acute infections or vaccinations. Every donor was a Caucasian adult living in Nashville, Tennessee, USA. CD4+ T cells were enriched by magnetic negative selection; naive cells were then positively selected on CD45RA, and the negative fraction formed the memory subset. Blood was obtained by leukapheresis, after which PBMCs were separated by Ficoll-Histopaque density gradient centrifugation and cryopreserved in liquid nitrogen vapor phase. Analytical flow cytometry was used to check the purity and quantity of each magnetically sorted T cell population. Genomic DNA was isolated from each sorted fraction and quantified by UV absorbance on a Nanodrop 2000c. Its CDR3 holds 17 amino acids, cysteine through phenylalanine. This entry keeps only the CDR3 DNA: 51 bases, framed from base 1. CDR1 SGHTA and CDR2 FQGNSA were looked up in the germline V gene. Clipping removes 2 bases from V and 0 bases from J, with 5 as the unmatched junction base count.

Using the deep immunoSEQ assay, multiplex PCR amplified TCR CDR3 regions from genomic DNA. For each cell subset, the extracted genomic DNA was distributed evenly across all wells of several immunoSEQ 96-well plates, and each plate served as one replicate. For sorted subsets, each replicate PCR was loaded with roughly 200 ng genomic DNA, equivalent to 25,000 to 30,000 T cell genomes. The purified libraries were quantified using a Qubit 3.0 fluorometer, sized with a Bioanalyzer 2100, and then quantified again using the KAPA Library Quantification kit. Every immunoSEQ 96-well plate was sequenced on a dedicated single-read 150-cycle Illumina NextSeq 550 flow cell. The study's processing was this. The immunoSEQ output contained only junctional sequences without quality scores, so filtering could not match that applied to full-length reads. To assign V/J genes and CDR3, sequences were annotated against IMGT germline references using PyIR, a Python wrapper for IgBLAST v1.9. Reads were removed for weak V/J assignments (E-value above 1e-6), missing CDR3, stop codons, out-of-frame junctions, or ambiguous translated residues. A V3J clonotype was defined by an identical inferred V gene, J gene, and CDR3 amino acid sequence. To compute the percentage overlap between repertoires, the number of shared unique clonotypes was divided by the size of the smaller repertoire. Three approaches were used to assess repertoire richness: RTK rarefaction, the Chao1 estimator, and Recon v2.1 estimates of unobserved clonotypes. OLGA was used to compute generation probabilities for all TCRbeta clonotypes that the gDNA method yielded from a few donors. This is the immuneACCESS table as TCRdb keeps it, with only in-frame sequences that have V and J called. A part of the clones is gone; compared with another copy, unresolved V genes explain less than half, and the rest is unexplained. The V and J calls and clone size were taken over from that table, and D and trimming were inferred from the DNA. The sample includes 2 million to 2.5 million clones, with around 95% observed a single time. Around 0.13% of the sample is in the top ten clones.

Findings and caveats that apply to the study as a whole: Only blood was sampled, and tissue TCR repertoires likely differ from those in blood. Naive subsets generally had larger estimated clonotype richness than memory subsets. Incomplete sequencing was indicated by rarefaction of sorted-subset datasets, despite the large sequencing depth. Based on pairwise subsampling, the degree of clonotype sharing among donors was expected to be affected by sequencing depth. When a few donors were compared, the shared fraction of clonotypes was 5% to 6.5% for naive CD4, more than 3% for naive CD8, more than 2% for memory CD4, and around 0.37% for memory CD8. Clonotypes shared by all four sorted-subset donors showed higher generation probabilities than non-shared clonotypes. Because the study included only a small number of donors, the genetic and exposure-history diversity represented was limited.

The chain joins TRBV7-2 to TRBJ2-4, and 9 junctional nucleotides match TRBD2. Material for sequencing was naive CD4+ T cells sorted from blood. According to the study, the label for this sample's cell subset or site signals: CD45RA+ positively selected. The receptor comes from a man younger than 35 in good health. The DNA sequence reads TGTGCCAGCAGCTTATCCCGACTAGCGGCAGCCAAAAACATTCAGTACTTC. Translated, it reads CASSLSRLAAAKNIQYF.